Below are 31 T cell receptor beta chains sequenced from a single sample in a study of CD8 T cells in ankylosing spondylitis. TCRdb recomputed calls from the 5' RACE reads with MiXCR, one row per CDR3 protein. In the table there are more than 300,000 distinct CDR3 sequences, under 14% of which are singletons. Material for sequencing was blood, either unsorted or a sorted T cell fraction (not recorded which). The receptors stem from a female donor with ankylosing spondylitis or in good health (not recorded which).

With regard to this clonotype: Just one base apart from a much larger clone, this may be a read error. The conserved phenylalanine or tryptophan is not found at the CDR3 terminus, so this likely reflects a read error. The chain joins TRBV3-1 to TRBJ2-1; TRBD2 matches at 9 bases. This CDR3 has 14 residues. Germline assignment: CDR1 LGHDT and CDR2 YNNKEL (reference sequence). V lost 4 bases, J lost 8 bases, and 6 bases stayed unmatched. The CDR3 sequence: CASSRGTSSYEQFL. Written as DNA, the CDR3 is TGTGCCAGCAGCCGAGGGACTAGCTCGTATGAGCAGTTCCTC.

This clonotype has just a few counts. V usage is TRBV10-2 and J usage is TRBJ2-1; D is perhaps TRBD1 (5 bases). This CDR3 is built from 10 residues. Germline lookup yields CDR1 WSHSY and CDR2 SAAADI. The V gene lost 8 bases and the J gene lost 12 bases, with 11 bases spanning the gap. The chain's CDR3 is CASGVQGQFF. The CDR3 coding sequence is TGCGCCAGCGGAGTGCAGGGGCAGTTCTTC.

This clonotype appeared a single time. J is TRBJ1-1 and V is TRBV5-4; no reliable D call. The CDR3 runs 13 residues. Germline V gene data show CDR1 as SGHNT and CDR2 as YYREEE (reference sequence). Between the trimmed V and J ends, which lost 5 bases and 6 bases, there was a span of 14 bases. CDR3 sequence: CASSFGALSEAFF. CDR3 DNA sequence: TGTGCCAGCAGTTTTGGTGCACTCTCTGAAGCTTTCTTT.

This clonotype was recorded at least ten times. The rearrangement joins TRBV19 to TRBJ2-2; TRBD2 might be the D (6 bases). Deletions cut 0 bases from V and 2 bases from J, with 13 bases between. CDR3 length: 17 amino acids. The germline V gene encodes CDR1 LNHDA and CDR2 SQIVND (reference sequence). CDR3 sequence: CASSIDGAGLNTGELFF. For the CDR3, the DNA is TGTGCCAGTAGTATAGACGGGGCGGGGTTAAACACCGGGGAGCTGTTTTTT.

The V call is TRBV7-9, the J call TRBJ1-2; tentative D call: TRBD1 (5 bases). The CDR3 sequence is 16 residues long. Germline V lookup: CDR1 SEHNR, CDR2 FQNEAQ (reference sequence). Trimming pared 5 bases from V and 6 bases from J, leaving 22 bases between. The CDR3 sequence: CASSPTSVRGVHGYTF. DNA of the CDR3: TGTGCCAGCAGCCCCACCTCAGTTCGGGGCGTCCATGGCTACACCTTC.

This clonotype was seen at least ten times. The V gene is TRBV20-1, the J gene TRBJ2-5, with 11 bases fitting TRBD1. The CDR3 is 15 amino acids. With 6 bases clipped from V and 3 bases from J, the junction kept 9 bases outside the gene matches. Germline-derived CDR1 and CDR2 are DFQATT and SNEGSKA (reference sequence). The CDR3 reads CSANHRDRGKETQYF. Written as DNA, the CDR3 is TGCAGTGCCAACCACCGGGACAGGGGGAAAGAGACCCAGTACTTC.

This clonotype was seen many times. The chain couples TRBV7-2 to TRBJ2-3, with 7 bases identical to TRBD2. The germline V gene has CDR1 SGHTA and CDR2 FQGNSA. V dropped 1 base and J dropped 0; count of bases not matched to a gene: 1. The CDR3 consists of 15 residues. The CDR3 DNA is TGTGCCAGCAGCTTAGAGGGAGGGAGCACAGATACGCAGTATTTT. It specifies CASSLEGGSTDTQYF.

This clonotype was counted many times. As DNA, the CDR3 is TGTGCCAGCAGTCCAAGGACTAGCGGGAGTCGCGAGCAGTACTTC. Translating it yields CASSPRTSGSREQYF. The rearrangement uses TRBV12-3 or TRBV12-4 and TRBJ2-7; 13 bases are shared with TRBD2. Trimming took 5 bases from V and 6 from J; bases not matched to a gene: 7. The CDR3 loop spans 15 amino acids.

V usage is TRBV7-8 and J usage is TRBJ2-5, with D maybe TRBD2 (7 bases). The CDR3 runs to 14 residues. From germline, CDR1 is SGHVS and CDR2 FQNEAQ. The V gene lost 5 bases and the J gene lost 3 bases, with 13 bases spanning the gap. The CDR3 region is CASSQGGAKETQYF. The CDR3 DNA reads TGTGCCAGCAGCCAAGGGGGGGCCAAAGAGACCCAGTACTTC.

Worth noting for this clonotype: Just one base apart from a much larger clone, this may be a read error. The chain combines TRBV27 with TRBJ2-1; D remains ambiguous. V was clipped by 6 bases and J by 0 bases, with 24 bases between them. Per the germline V gene, CDR1 is MNHEY and CDR2 is SMNVEV (reference sequence). The CDR3 extends over 19 amino acids. The CDR3 is CASSEDFSEAFSSYNEQFF. DNA for the CDR3: TGTGCCAGCAGCGAAGACTTCAGCGAAGCCTTCAGCTCCTACAATGAGCAGTTCTTC.

This clonotype was seen many times. V gene TRBV7-2 combines with J gene TRBJ2-7; 8 bases are shared with TRBD1. Losses at the gene ends were 1 base for V and 7 bases for J; bases not matched to a gene: 6. The CDR3 has 14 residues. Per germline, CDR1 SGHTA and CDR2 FQGNSA. The DNA of the CDR3 is TGTGCCAGCAGCTTAGGGACAGGGACGGGGGAGCAGTACTTC. It is translated as CASSLGTGTGEQYF.

There are many counts of this clonotype. The rearrangement joins TRBV5-1 to TRBJ1-6, with a tentative D call TRBD1 (5 bases). The CDR3 consists of 16 residues. Germline loops: CDR1 SGHRS, CDR2 YFSETQ. V gave up 4 bases and J gave up 6 bases, with 17 bases separating them. For the CDR3, the DNA is TGCGCCAGCAGCCCGGAACCGCAGGGAGTTAATTCACCCCTCCACTTT. Its protein is CASSPEPQGVNSPLHF.

This clonotype was found many times. The chain recombines TRBV29-1 with TRBJ1-1; D unresolved. Trimming shortened V by 6 bases and J by 0 bases, and 14 bases separated the two germline ends. The germline CDR1 and CDR2 sequences are SQVTM and ANQGSEA. The CDR3 runs 14 residues. The CDR3 loop is CSVQPRGLNTEAFF. The DNA of the CDR3 is TGCAGCGTCCAACCCAGAGGGTTGAACACTGAAGCTTTCTTT.

This clonotype was found many times. V usage is TRBV5-1 and J usage is TRBJ2-2, with TRBD2 matching over 7 bases. The trim removed 0 bases at V and 8 bases at J, leaving 16 bases unmatched. The CDR3 is made up of 18 amino acids. CDR1 and CDR2 (germline): SGHRS, YFSETQ. CDR3 sequence (DNA): TGCGCCAGCAGCTTGGCCGGGGACTATTCCGTACCATCGGGGGAGCTGTTTTTT. This sequence encodes CASSLAGDYSVPSGELFF.

This clonotype was seen a few times. The chain couples TRBV29-1 to TRBJ1-4; 7 positions match TRBD1. This CDR3 comprises 11 residues. The germline gives CDR1 SQVTM, CDR2 ANQGSEA. The V and J ends lost 8 bases and 8 bases, in that order; junction bases with no gene match: 5. Here the CDR3 DNA reads TGCAGCTTCCTGACAGGGGAAAAACTGTTTTTT. It translates to CSFLTGEKLFF.

This clonotype was picked up many times. V and J are TRBV12-3 or TRBV12-4 and TRBJ2-5, with D possibly matching TRBD1 (6 bases). The V and J ends lost 6 bases and 2 bases respectively, with 13 bases between them. The CDR3 loop spans 14 amino acids. As DNA, the CDR3 is TGTGCCAGCAGACACGACAGGAAACAAGAGACCCAGTACTTC. It codes for CASRHDRKQETQYF.

In its sample, this clonotype was seen many times. The rearrangement uses TRBV20-1 and TRBJ1-1; D not certain. Trimming took off 3 bases at V and 1 base at J, with 3 bases between the two ends. The CDR3 contains 11 residues. Germline V CDR1 and CDR2: DFQATT, SNEGSKA (reference sequence). Here the CDR3 DNA reads TGCAGTGCTAGTGCGAACACTGAAGCTTTCTTT. It is translated as CSASANTEAFF.

Many counts were recorded for this clonotype. This chain joins TRBV20-1 and TRBJ1-3, with 8 bases that match TRBD1. The CDR3 spans 14 residues. CDR1 and CDR2 from the germline V gene are DFQATT and SNEGSKA (reference sequence). V lost 0 bases, J lost 6 bases, and 4 bases stayed unmatched. The CDR3: CSARDLQGENTIYF. The CDR3, as DNA: TGCAGTGCTAGAGATTTACAGGGGGAAAACACCATATATTTT.

There are many counts of this clonotype. The V gene is TRBV7-6, the J gene TRBJ1-5; 10 bases are a match to TRBD1. Germline trimming cut 1 base from V and 4 bases from J; bases unmatched to any gene: 1. Germline values: CDR1 SGHVS, CDR2 FNYEAQ. This CDR3 contains 15 residues. CDR3 sequence: CASSLGTGGNQPQHF. In nucleotides, the CDR3 is TGTGCCAGCAGCTTAGGGACAGGGGGGAATCAGCCCCAGCATTTT.

V is TRBV9 and J is TRBJ2-3; D call uncertain. Germline lookup yields CDR1 SGDLS and CDR2 YYNGEE. This CDR3 contains 12 residues. The V and J ends lost 4 bases and 5 bases respectively, with 8 bases between them. As DNA, the CDR3 is TGTGCCAGCAGCCCCTTACTAGATACGCAGTATTTT. Its translation: CASSPLLDTQYF.

This clonotype was detected ten times or more. This chain links TRBV6-6 with TRBJ1-1, with D possibly being TRBD1 (5 bases). The CDR3 runs to 12 residues. V was shortened by 6 bases and J by 0 bases, with 5 bases between the two germline ends. CDR1 is MNHNY, CDR2 SVGAGI, per germline (reference sequence). As DNA, the CDR3 is TGTGCCAGCAGGGGGGTGAACACTGAAGCTTTCTTT. This translates into CASRGVNTEAFF.

This clonotype was detected only a few times. The chain is built from TRBV2 and TRBJ2-3; D unclear. Germline CDR1 reads SNHLY; CDR2 reads FYNNEI. CDR3 size: 12 residues. V was clipped by 5 bases and J by 6 bases, with 9 bases between them. The CDR3 DNA sequence: TGTGCCAGCAGTCCTGCGCCGGATACGCAGTATTTT. Translating it yields CASSPAPDTQYF.

This clonotype was seen only a few times. The V gene is TRBV5-1, the J gene TRBJ2-5; tentatively, D is TRBD1 (5 bases). This CDR3 has 14 amino acids. Germline V CDR1 and CDR2: SGHRS, YFSETQ. Between the trimmed V and J ends, which lost 0 bases and 2 bases, there was a span of 8 bases. The CDR3 region is CASSLVQAQETQYF. The CDR3 DNA sequence: TGCGCCAGCAGCTTGGTACAGGCTCAAGAGACCCAGTACTTC.

The chain couples TRBV6-2 or TRBV6-3 to TRBJ2-1; 7 nucleotides align to TRBD2. The V gene's germline CDR1 is MNHEY and CDR2 SVGEGT. This CDR3 comprises 13 residues. J was trimmed by 9 bases and V by 7 bases; bases with no gene match: 9. In nucleotides, the CDR3 is TGTGCCAGCACCCACTCTGGGGGGGGTGAGCAGTTCTTC. It encodes CASTHSGGGEQFF.

This clonotype was picked up many times. J is TRBJ2-7 and V is TRBV5-1; D is unclear. The CDR3 runs 11 residues. Germline CDR1 is SGHRS and CDR2 is YFSETQ. V shed 4 bases and J shed 5 bases, with 7 bases lying between them. The CDR3: CASSPGNEQYF. CDR3 sequence (DNA): TGCGCCAGCAGCCCCGGAAACGAGCAGTACTTC.

CDR3: CASSQGLRPNYGYTF. The CDR3 DNA is TGTGCCAGCAGCCAAGGTCTCCGGCCCAACTATGGCTACACCTTC. The gene calls are TRBV14 and TRBJ1-2; no clear D. Trimming took off 1 base at V and 2 bases at J, with 11 bases between the two ends. CDR1 SGHDN and CDR2 FVKESK come from the germline V gene. This CDR3 spans 15 amino acids.

The sample holds many counts of this clonotype. The J gene is TRBJ2-7, the V gene TRBV12-3 or TRBV12-4, with a tentative D call TRBD1 (5 bases). The CDR3 totals 13 residues. V lost 9 bases and J 3 bases, leaving 15 bases between the germline ends. CDR3 protein: CASSSPGHYEQYF. DNA of the CDR3: TGTGCCAGTTCATCCCCAGGACACTACGAGCAGTACTTC.

This clonotype was observed at least ten times. V and J are TRBV20-1 and TRBJ2-3; 11 bases line up with TRBD2. The CDR3 extends over 15 amino acids. Germline V lookup: CDR1 DFQATT, CDR2 SNEGSKA (reference sequence). The ends lost 3 bases at V and 3 bases at J; junction bases unmatched: 5. This CDR3 reads CSARGSSGRTDTQYF. CDR3 DNA sequence: TGCAGTGCTAGGGGGTCTAGCGGGAGGACAGATACGCAGTATTTT.

The chain has TRBV5-1 and TRBJ1-2; 10 positions agree with TRBD1. Germline trimming cut 0 bases from V and 11 bases from J; bases unmatched to any gene: 7. The CDR3 contains 14 residues. In germline, CDR1 is SGHRS, CDR2 YFSETQ. CDR3 loop: CASSLVGTGDKYTF. The CDR3 bases are TGCGCCAGCAGCTTGGTTGGGACAGGGGATAAGTACACCTTC.

In DNA, the CDR3 is TGTGCCAGCAGTCCCCTACGGGGGAACACTGAAGCTTTCTTT. Its translation: CASSPLRGNTEAFF. J is TRBJ1-1 and V is TRBV6-1, with D hard to call. In germline, CDR1 is MNHNS, CDR2 SASEGT. Deletions cut 5 bases from V and 1 base from J, with 11 bases between. This CDR3 comprises 14 residues.

The sample holds many counts of this clonotype. The V and J genes are TRBV10-3 and TRBJ2-2; 8 bases are a match to TRBD1. V lost 10 bases to trimming and J lost 2 bases; unmatched junction nucleotides: 6. CDR3 length: 14 amino acids. Germline CDR1 is ENHRY and CDR2 is SYGVKD. This CDR3 is CATTGTGNTGELFF. The CDR3 region has the DNA TGTGCCACAACCGGGACAGGCAACACCGGGGAGCTGTTTTTT.